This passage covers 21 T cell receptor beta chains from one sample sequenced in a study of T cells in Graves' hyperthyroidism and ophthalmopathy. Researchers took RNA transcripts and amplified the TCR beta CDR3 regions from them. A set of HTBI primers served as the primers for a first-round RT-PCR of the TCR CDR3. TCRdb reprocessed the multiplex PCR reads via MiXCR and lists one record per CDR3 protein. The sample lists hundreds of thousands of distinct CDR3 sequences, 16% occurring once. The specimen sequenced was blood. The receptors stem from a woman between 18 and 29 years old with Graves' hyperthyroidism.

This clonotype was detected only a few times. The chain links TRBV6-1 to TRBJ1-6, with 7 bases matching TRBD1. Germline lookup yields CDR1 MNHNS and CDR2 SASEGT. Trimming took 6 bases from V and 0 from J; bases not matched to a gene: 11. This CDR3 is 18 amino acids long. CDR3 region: CASRRQGAGGSYNSPLHF. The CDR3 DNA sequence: TGTGCCAGCAGAAGACAGGGAGCTGGCGGCTCCTATAATTCACCCCTCCACTTT.

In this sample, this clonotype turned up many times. The CDR3 DNA reads as TGCAGACCGACAGGCCTGAACACTGAAGCTTTCTTT. Amino acid sequence: CRPTGLNTEAFF. The chain has TRBV20-1 and TRBJ1-1, with D possibly matching TRBD1 (6 bases). The CDR3 covers 12 residues. CDR1 is DFQATT and CDR2 is SNEGSKA in the germline V gene (reference sequence).

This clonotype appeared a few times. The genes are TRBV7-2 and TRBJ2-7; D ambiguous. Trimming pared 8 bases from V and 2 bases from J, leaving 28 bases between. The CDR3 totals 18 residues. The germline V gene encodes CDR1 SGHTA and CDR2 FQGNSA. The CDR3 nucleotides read TGTGCCAGCGGGCTCCAACGGGCGATCGCAACTGGAACCTACGAGCAGTACTTC. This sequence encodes CASGLQRAIATGTYEQYF. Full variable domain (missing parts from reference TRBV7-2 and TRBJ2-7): GAGVSQSPSNKVTEKGKDVELRCDPISGHTALYWYRQSLGQGLEFLIYFQGNSAPDKSGLPSDRFSAERTGGSVSTLTIQRTQQEDSAVYLCASGLQRAIATGTYEQYFGPGTRLTVT.

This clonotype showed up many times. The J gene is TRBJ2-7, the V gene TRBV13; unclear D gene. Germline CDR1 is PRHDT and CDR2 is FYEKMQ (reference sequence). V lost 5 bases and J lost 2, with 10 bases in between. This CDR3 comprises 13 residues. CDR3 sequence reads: CASSPPETYEQYF. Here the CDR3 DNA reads TGTGCCAGCAGCCCCCCAGAGACCTACGAGCAGTACTTC.

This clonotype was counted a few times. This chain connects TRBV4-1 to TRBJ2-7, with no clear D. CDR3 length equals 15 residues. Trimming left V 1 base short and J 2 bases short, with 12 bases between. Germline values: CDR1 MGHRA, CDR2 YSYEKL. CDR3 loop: CASSQVPRTPYEQYF. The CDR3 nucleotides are TGCGCCAGCAGCCAAGTTCCACGAACTCCCTACGAGCAGTACTTC.

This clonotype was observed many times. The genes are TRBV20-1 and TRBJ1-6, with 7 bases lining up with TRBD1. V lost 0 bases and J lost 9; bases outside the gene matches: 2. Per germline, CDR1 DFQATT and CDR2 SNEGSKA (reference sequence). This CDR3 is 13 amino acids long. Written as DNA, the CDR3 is TGCAGTGCTAGAGATGACAGGGTTTCACCCCTCCACTTT. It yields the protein CSARDDRVSPLHF.

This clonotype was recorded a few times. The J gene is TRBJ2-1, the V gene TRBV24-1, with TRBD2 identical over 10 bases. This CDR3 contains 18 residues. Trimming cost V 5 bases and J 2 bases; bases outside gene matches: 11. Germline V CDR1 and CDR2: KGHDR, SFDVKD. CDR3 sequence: CATSAASGTSVAYNEQFF. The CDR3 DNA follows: TGTGCCACCAGTGCCGCATCAGGGACTAGCGTTGCCTACAATGAGCAGTTCTTC.

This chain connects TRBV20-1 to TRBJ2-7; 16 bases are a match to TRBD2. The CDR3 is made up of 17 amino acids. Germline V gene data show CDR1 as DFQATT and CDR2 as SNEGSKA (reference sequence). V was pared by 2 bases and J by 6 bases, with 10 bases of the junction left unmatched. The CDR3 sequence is CSARRDRGLAGGFEQYF. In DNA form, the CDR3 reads TGCAGTGCTAGAAGGGACAGGGGACTAGCGGGAGGGTTCGAGCAGTACTTC.

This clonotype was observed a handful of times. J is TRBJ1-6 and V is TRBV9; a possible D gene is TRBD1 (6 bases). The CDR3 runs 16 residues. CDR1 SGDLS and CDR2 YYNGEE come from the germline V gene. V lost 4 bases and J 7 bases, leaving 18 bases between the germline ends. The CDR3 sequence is CASSPEVRQANSPLHF. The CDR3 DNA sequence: TGTGCCAGCAGCCCAGAGGTTCGACAGGCAAATTCACCCCTCCACTTT.

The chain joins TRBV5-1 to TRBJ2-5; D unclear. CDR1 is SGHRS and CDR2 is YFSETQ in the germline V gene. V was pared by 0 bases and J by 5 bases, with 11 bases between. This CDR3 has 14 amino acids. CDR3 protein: CASSLGALGETQYF. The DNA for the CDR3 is TGCGCCAGCAGCTTGGGAGCTCTTGGGGAGACCCAGTACTTC.

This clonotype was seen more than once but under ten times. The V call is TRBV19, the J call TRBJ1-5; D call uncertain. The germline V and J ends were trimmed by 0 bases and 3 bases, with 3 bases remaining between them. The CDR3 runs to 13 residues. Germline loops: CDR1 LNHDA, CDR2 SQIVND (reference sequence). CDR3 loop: CASSIDTNQPQHF. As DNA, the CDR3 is TGTGCCAGTAGTATAGATACCAATCAGCCCCAGCATTTT.

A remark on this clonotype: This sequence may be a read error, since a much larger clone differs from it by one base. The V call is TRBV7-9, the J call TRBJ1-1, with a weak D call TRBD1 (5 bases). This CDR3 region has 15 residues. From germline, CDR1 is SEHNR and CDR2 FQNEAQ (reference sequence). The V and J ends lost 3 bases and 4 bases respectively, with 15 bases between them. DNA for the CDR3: TGTGCCAGCAGCTTCATGCGACAGCTTATCACTGAAGCTTTCTTT. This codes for CASSFMRQLITEAFF.

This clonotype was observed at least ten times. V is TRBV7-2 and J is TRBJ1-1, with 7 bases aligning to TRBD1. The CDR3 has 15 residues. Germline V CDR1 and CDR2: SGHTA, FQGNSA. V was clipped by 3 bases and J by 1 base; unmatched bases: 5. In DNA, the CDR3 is TGTGCCAGCAGCTTCTCCGGGACAGAGAACACTGAAGCTTTCTTT. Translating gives CASSFSGTENTEAFF.

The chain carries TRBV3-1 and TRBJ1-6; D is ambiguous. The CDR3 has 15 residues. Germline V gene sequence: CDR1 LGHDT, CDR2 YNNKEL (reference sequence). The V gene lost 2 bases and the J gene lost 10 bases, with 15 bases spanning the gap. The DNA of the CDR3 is TGTGCCAGCAGCCAAACGGGAACGGGTCAGTCACCCCTCCACTTT. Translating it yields CASSQTGTGQSPLHF.

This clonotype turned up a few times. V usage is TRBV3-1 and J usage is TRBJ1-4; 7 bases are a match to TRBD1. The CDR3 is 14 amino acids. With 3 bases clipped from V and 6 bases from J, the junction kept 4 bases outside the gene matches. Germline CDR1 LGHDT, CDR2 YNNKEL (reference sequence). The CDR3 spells CASSHQGGDEKLFF. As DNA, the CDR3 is TGTGCCAGCAGCCACCAGGGGGGAGATGAAAAACTGTTTTTT.

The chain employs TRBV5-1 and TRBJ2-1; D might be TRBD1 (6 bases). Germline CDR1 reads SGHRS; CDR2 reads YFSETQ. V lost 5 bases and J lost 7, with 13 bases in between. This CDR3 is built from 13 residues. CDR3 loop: CASSGGSRNEQFF. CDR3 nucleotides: TGCGCCAGCAGTGGGGGCAGCAGGAATGAGCAGTTCTTC. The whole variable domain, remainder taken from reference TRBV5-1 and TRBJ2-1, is KAGVTQTPRYLIKTRGQQVTLSCSPISGHRSVSWYQQTPGQGLQFLFEYFSETQRNKGNFPGRFSGRQFSNSRSEMNVSTLELGDSALYLCASSGGSRNEQFFGPGTRLTVL.

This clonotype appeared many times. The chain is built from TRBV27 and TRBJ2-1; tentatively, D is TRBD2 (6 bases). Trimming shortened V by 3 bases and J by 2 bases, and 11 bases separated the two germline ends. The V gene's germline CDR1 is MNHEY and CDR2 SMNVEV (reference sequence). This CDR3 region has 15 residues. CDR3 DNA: TGTGCCAGCAGTTTTAGAACTAGCACCTACAATGAGCAGTTCTTC. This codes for CASSFRTSTYNEQFF.

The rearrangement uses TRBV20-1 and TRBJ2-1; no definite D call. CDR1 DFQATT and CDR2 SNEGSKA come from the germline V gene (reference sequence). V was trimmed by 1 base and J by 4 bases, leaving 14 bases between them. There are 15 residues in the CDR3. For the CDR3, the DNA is TGCAGTGCTAGAGGGGTAGCTTCATGGTACAATGAGCAGTTCTTC. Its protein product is CSARGVASWYNEQFF.

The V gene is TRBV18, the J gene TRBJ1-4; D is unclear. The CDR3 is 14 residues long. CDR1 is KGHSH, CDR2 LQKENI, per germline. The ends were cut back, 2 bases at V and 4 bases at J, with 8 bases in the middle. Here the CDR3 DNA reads TGTGCCAGCTCACCAGGACTGAATAATGAAAAACTGTTTTTT. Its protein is CASSPGLNNEKLFF. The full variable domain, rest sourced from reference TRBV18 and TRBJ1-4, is NAGVMQNPRHLVRRRGQEARLRCSPMKGHSHVYWYRQLPEEGLKFMVYLQKENIIDESGMPKERFSAEFPKEGPSILRIQQVVRGDSAAYFCASSPGLNNEKLFFGSGTQLSVL.

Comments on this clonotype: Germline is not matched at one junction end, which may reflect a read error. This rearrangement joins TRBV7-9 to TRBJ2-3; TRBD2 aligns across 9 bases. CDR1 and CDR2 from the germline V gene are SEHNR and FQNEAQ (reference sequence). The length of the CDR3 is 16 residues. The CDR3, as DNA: TGTGCCAGCAGCTTTCGACTAGCGGCTAGCACAGATACGCAGTGTTTT. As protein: CASSFRLAASTDTQCF.

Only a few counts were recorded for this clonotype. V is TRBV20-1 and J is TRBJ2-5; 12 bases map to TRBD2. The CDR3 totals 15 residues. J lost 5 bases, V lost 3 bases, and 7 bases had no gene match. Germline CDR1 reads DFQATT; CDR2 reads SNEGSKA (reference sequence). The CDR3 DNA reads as TGCAGTGCTAGCACTAGCGGGGGGCGGACGGAGACCCAGTACTTC. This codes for CSASTSGGRTETQYF.